This T cell receptor beta chain was captured in a study of shared clonotypes between healthy human individuals. Findings and limits, study-wide: Researchers sampled only blood; tissue repertoires likely differ.

With ten immunoSEQ deep assay plates, unsorted PBMC DNA underwent sequencing. The authors' processing: Junction-only sequences produced by ImmunoSEQ had no quality scores, so filtering differed. Sequencing was performed with immunoSEQ multiplex PCR; in TCRdb, only in-frame clones are kept and a portion is missing. V, J and clone size reflect that table, while D and trimming were determined from the DNA. The sample holds approximately 500,000 clones, around 79% seen once. The CDR3 is 14 amino acids. V was clipped by 2 bases and J by 10 bases, with 15 bases between them. Looked up from germline, CDR1 is GTSNPN and CDR2 is SVGIG (reference sequence). Comment on this clone: Its specificity is not known.

Genomic DNA from unsorted samples was obtained from 80 million to 100 million PBMCs (per sample). The clonotype comes from a woman between 40 and 55 years old in good health. Some clones in this sample may be carry-over from other donors' samples. J is TRBJ1-6 and V is TRBV30; D gene uncertain. Specimen: PBMCs. The CDR3 bases are TGTGCCTGGAGTAACGGACGGGATCCCTCACCCCTCCACTTT. It codes for CAWSNGRDPSPLHF.